Sequencing of this T cell receptor (beta chain) was carried out in a study of radiation and T cells in renal cell carcinoma. The length of the CDR3 is 15 residues. The V end lost 0 bases, the J end lost 1 base, and 10 bases lay between the germline ends. In germline, CDR1 is SGHNT, CDR2 YYREEE (reference sequence). Only in-frame clones appear in the TCRdb table, and some are missing; sequencing was by immunoSEQ multiplex PCR. The sample consists of 130,000 to 150,000 clones, 65% to 90% of them appearing once. The time point: blood 4 weeks post-SBRT, at nephrectomy. This sample's treatment: 15 Gy SBRT to primary tumor, nephrectomy 4 weeks later. Nephrectomy followed 15 Gy stereotactic body radiation by 4 weeks. The patient's renal cell carcinoma had clear cell pathology.

The source is a woman in her forties or fifties with renal cell carcinoma. V is TRBV5-4 and J is TRBJ1-1; the D is unclear. The sequencing here drew on blood, taken from a patient whose treatment included radiotherapy and nephrectomy. CDR3 nucleotide sequence: TGTGCCAGCAGCTTGGAAACGGCAGCGAACACTGAAGCTTTCTTT. It yields the protein CASSLETAANTEAFF.